The rows below give T cell receptor beta chains drawn from one sample of a study of T cells in Graves' hyperthyroidism and ophthalmopathy. MiXCR was run by TCRdb on the multiplex PCR reads, yielding one entry per CDR3 protein. This table has approximately 700,000 distinct CDR3 sequences, just under 45% appearing once. The material sequenced was peripheral blood or thyroid tissue (not recorded which). Receptors were obtained from an adult man with Graves' disease, either hyperthyroidism or ophthalmopathy (not recorded which). CDR3s include the opening cysteine and the closing phenylalanine or tryptophan. D genes are given only for firm matches. Clone sizes are given selectively: once, few, many, or a class where the clone is expanded.

cdr3_length,v_call,j_call,d_call,clone_size,cdr3_aa,cdr3_nt
16,TRBV7-9,TRBJ1-5,-,few,CASSLSWGGSNQPQHF,TGTGCCAGCAGCTTAAGTTGGGGGGGTTCCAATCAGCCCCAGCATTTT
12,TRBV18,TRBJ1-2,-,-,CASSPLQDGYTF,TGTGCCAGCTCACCACTTCAGGATGGCTACACCTTC
16,TRBV13,TRBJ2-5,TRBD1,-,CASSNSRAGGSETQHF,TGTGCCAGCAGCAACTCTCGGGCAGGGGGTTCAGAGACCCAGCACTTC
13,TRBV20-1,TRBJ2-7,-,many,CSARGGKGHEQYF,TGCAGTGCTAGAGGAGGGAAGGGGCACGAGCAGTACTTC
12,TRBV10-1,TRBJ1-1,-,many,CASSEQTTEAFF,TGCGCCAGCAGTGAACAGACCACTGAAGCTTTCTTT
12,TRBV19,TRBJ1-2,-,-,CASRSGNYGYTF,TGTGCCAGTAGATCAGGGAACTATGGCTACACCTTC
16,TRBV7-9,TRBJ1-2,TRBD1,few,CASSPGTGILPYGYTF,TGTGCCAGCAGCCCCGGGACAGGGATTCTCCCCTATGGCTACACCTTC
17,TRBV24-1,TRBJ2-5,TRBD2,-,CATSDQGLAGGRETQYF,TGTGCCACCAGTGATCAGGGACTAGCGGGAGGGCGGGAGACCCAGTACTTC
14,TRBV29-1,TRBJ1-2,TRBD1,many,CSVTPGQVNYGYTF,TGCAGCGTGACCCCGGGACAGGTTAACTATGGCTACACCTTC
16,TRBV19,TRBJ1-1,-,few,CASSILGTDLGTEAFF,TGTGCCAGTAGTATCTTAGGTACAGACTTAGGCACTGAAGCTTTCTTT
14,TRBV6-5,TRBJ1-2,TRBD1,few,CASVRTGWSGGYTF,TGTGCCAGCGTTCGGACAGGCTGGTCAGGTGGCTACACCTTC
15,TRBV6-4,TRBJ2-7,TRBD2,-,CASSDLSSGSYEQYF,TGTGCCAGCAGTGACCTCTCTAGCGGGAGTTACGAGCAGTACTTC
15,TRBV6-6,TRBJ2-7,TRBD1,-,CASSPHGQGNDEQYF,TGTGCCAGCAGTCCCCACGGACAGGGTAATGACGAGCAGTACTTC